This TCR beta chain was recovered during a study of Ad26.COV2.S vaccination and SARS-CoV-2 variants. Background on the study: Ad26.COV2.S arm of COV1001 included the donor. In the study, Ad26.COV2.S was injected intramuscularly once, or twice 56 days apart. Points from the study as a whole: Using TCR breadth and depth analyses may have led to underestimated total T cell responses. Researchers reported similar non-spike TCR breadth in vaccine and placebo recipients.

The treatment denotes: 19 received Ad26.COV2.S at low or high dose, single or two shots; several received placebo; per-sample allocation not given. Sampling happened 63 days after the first vaccine or placebo injection. This CDR3 contains 15 residues. V was clipped by 2 bases and J by 5 bases, with 16 bases between them. The germline V gene encodes CDR1 SGHRS and CDR2 YFSETQ. With regard to this clone: Its target is not known.

Sequencing used immunoSEQ multiplex PCR; TCRdb keeps in-frame clones, though not all of them. This table has about 350,000 clones, 75% to 90% appearing once. The V call is TRBV5-1, the J call TRBJ2-5; either TRBD1 or TRBD2 may supply D (5 bases each). The sample consisted of peripheral blood, taken in a trial of Ad26.COV2.S vaccine versus placebo. The sequence came from a person between 18 and 65 years old who received the Ad26.COV2.S COVID-19 vaccine or a placebo. The CDR3 loop reads CASSLLPGPEETQYF. The CDR3, as DNA: TGCGCCAGCAGCTTACTGCCGGGACCCGAGGAGACCCAGTACTTC. Full variable domain (rest looked up from reference TRBV5-1 and TRBJ2-5): KAGVTQTPRYLIKTRGQQVTLSCSPISGHRSVSWYQQTPGQGLQFLFEYFSETQRNKGNFPGRFSGRQFSNSRSEMNVSTLELGDSALYLCASSLLPGPEETQYFGPGTRLLVL.